This record looks at one T cell receptor beta chain sequence and its context. Its antigen remains unknown. This CDR3 region has 16 residues. Trimming removed 5 bases from V and 1 base from J; junction bases left unmatched: 6. Germline V gene data show CDR1 as MDHEN and CDR2 as SYDVKM. The source of the sample is a study of T cell repertoires in cytomegalovirus infection. TCRdb re-called the reads with MiXCR, one entry per CDR3 protein. Of 200,000 or so distinct CDR3 sequences listed, roughly 34% are singletons. Regarding the study as a whole: The response measured ex vivo was dominated by TCR beta clonotypes (HLA-C-restricted and CMV-specific).

The sequence came from a human donor in good health (CMV status not recorded). Some clones in this sample may be carry-over from other donors' samples. The specimen was CD8+ T cells from cultured PBMCs, collected from culture after CMV antigen stimulation. The V call is TRBV28, the J call TRBJ2-2, with 8 bases matching TRBD2. The CDR3 DNA follows: TGTGCCAGCAGTACCGTTAGCGGGGAGAACACCGGGGAGCTGTTTTTT. This encodes CASSTVSGENTGELFF. The entire variable domain, with the rest obtained from reference TRBV28 and TRBJ2-2, is as follows: DVKVTQSSRYLVKRTGEKVFLECVQDMDHENMFWYRQDPGLGLRLIYFSYDVKMKEKGDIPEGYSVSREKKERFSLILESASTNQTSMYLCASSTVSGENTGELFFGEGSRLTVL.